This TCR beta chain was sequenced during a study of memory CD4+ T cells and cytomegalovirus serostatus. The sort gate was single viable CD3+CD4+CD8-CD45RO+ cells for memory CD4+ T cells. After thawing, CD4+ T cells were positively selected. The CDR3 length is 14 residues. V was trimmed by 3 bases and J by 7 bases, leaving 14 bases between them. Germline-derived CDR1 and CDR2 are SGHNT and YYREEE (reference sequence). Clones were sequenced by immunoSEQ multiplex PCR, and TCRdb holds only the in-frame ones, with some missing. The sample carries more than 55,000 clones, 82% recorded once. This clone has only one observation.

Specimen: memory CD4+ T cells from blood. This chain links TRBV5-4 with TRBJ1-3; D call uncertain. The sequence was obtained from an adult in good health and CMV-seronegative. The CDR3 here is CASSSRTASNTIYF. As DNA, the CDR3 is TGTGCCAGCAGCTCTCGGACTGCCTCCAACACCATATATTTT.